This T cell receptor beta chain was captured in a study of blood T cell repertoires in COVID-19. Study overall: The samples span acute and convalescent COVID-19 from the United States, Italy and Spain. Sources were T cells, B-cell-depleted T cells, or PBMCs; the material itself was cDNA or gDNA.

In the original analysis: Counts of nucleated cells, estimated from reference gene primer amplification, were obtained. Clones were read by immunoSEQ multiplex PCR, and TCRdb kept only the in-frame ones, dropping some. From that table come the V and J calls and clone size; the DNA was used to work out D and trimming. The table includes 95,000 or so clones, roughly 80% detected once. The V end was cut by 2 bases, the J end by 2 bases, with 11 bases between. Germline lookup yields CDR1 SGDLS and CDR2 YYNGEE. This CDR3 is 14 amino acids long. J is TRBJ2-7 and V is TRBV9; the D gene is possibly TRBD1 (6 bases). The sequence was obtained from a human donor in a cohort sampled during active COVID-19. Sequenced material: peripheral blood. CDR3 coding DNA: TGTGCCAGCAGCGTTGTCCCAGGGGCCTACGAGCAGTACTTC. Its translation is CASSVVPGAYEQYF.